The next 14 T cell receptor beta chains were all read from a single sample in a study of T cells in localized non-small cell lung cancer. Generated by immunoSEQ multiplex PCR, the TCRdb table keeps only in-frame clones and is missing some. Among some 37,000 clones, around nine tenths were seen once, and the ten largest hold approximately 3.6%. The starting material was peripheral blood, obtained before any cancer treatment. Receptors originate from a man between 18 and 49 years old with stage I lung adenocarcinoma.

The sample holds one count of this clone. This chain uses TRBV10-3 with TRBJ2-7; the D gene is possibly TRBD2 (6 bases). The CDR3 is made up of 14 amino acids. V was trimmed by 7 bases and J by 0 bases, leaving 13 bases between them. Germline loops: CDR1 ENHRY, CDR2 SYGVKD. CDR3 region: CAIKVADYSYEQYF. For the CDR3, the DNA is TGTGCCATCAAGGTTGCGGACTACTCCTACGAGCAGTACTTC.

This chain joins TRBV18 and TRBJ1-2; weak D call: TRBD1 (6 bases). V was shortened by 0 bases and J by 2 bases, with 13 bases between the two germline ends. The CDR3 consists of 16 residues. CDR1 is KGHSH, CDR2 LQKENI, per germline. Here the CDR3 DNA reads TGTGCCAGCTCACCACCAAGGGGGGCGCGGAACTATGGCTACACCTTC. Protein: CASSPPRGARNYGYTF.

The genes are TRBV21-1 and TRBJ1-1; the tabulated D call, TRBD1, remains unverified against the DNA. TRBV21-1 is shown as a pseudogene. This CDR3 contains 14 residues. This chain's CDR3 is CASIPGQPNTEAFF. DNA of the CDR3: TGTGCCAGCATTCCGGGACAGCCGAACACTGAAGCTTTCTTT.

The V gene is TRBV4-1, the J gene TRBJ2-5, with D uncertain. Germline V lookup: CDR1 MGHRA, CDR2 YSYEKL. The CDR3 length is 16 residues. V lost 4 bases to trimming and J lost 1 base, with 16 bases between them. The CDR3 region is CASSPSPRTAQETQYF. In DNA, the CDR3 is TGCGCCAGCAGCCCCTCGCCGAGAACTGCCCAAGAGACCCAGTACTTC.

V usage is TRBV4-2 and J usage is TRBJ2-7; 8 bases align to TRBD1. Losses at the gene ends were 0 bases for V and 5 bases for J; bases not matched to a gene: 12. Germline-derived CDR1 and CDR2 are LGHNA and YNFKEQ. CDR3 length: 17 amino acids. The CDR3 here is CASSQDVGQGGPDEQYF. CDR3 nucleotide sequence: TGTGCCAGCAGCCAAGATGTAGGACAGGGAGGTCCGGACGAGCAGTACTTC.

This chain links TRBV18 with TRBJ2-7; a possible D gene is TRBD1 (5 bases). The CDR3 spans 14 residues. Trimming stripped 2 bases from V and 2 bases from J, with 10 bases between. In germline, CDR1 is KGHSH, CDR2 LQKENI. The CDR3 spells CASSPGQGTYEQYF. CDR3 DNA sequence: TGTGCCAGCTCACCAGGGCAGGGAACCTACGAGCAGTACTTC.

The chain links TRBV2 to TRBJ1-1; maybe TRBD1 (5 bases). The germline gives CDR1 SNHLY, CDR2 FYNNEI. The CDR3 consists of 14 residues. V was shortened by 6 bases and J by 4 bases, with 15 bases between the two germline ends. The CDR3 DNA is TGTGCCAGCAGCCCCCCCCGGAGGGGCACTGAAGCTTTCTTT. As protein: CASSPPRRGTEAFF.

The V call is TRBV11-1, the J call TRBJ1-6; no clear D gene. The germline V gene encodes CDR1 SGHAT and CDR2 FQDESV (reference sequence). Trimming removed 5 bases from V and 4 bases from J, with 6 bases in between. CDR3 size: 13 residues. The chain's CDR3 is CASSPGYNSPLHF. The CDR3 region has the DNA TGTGCCAGCAGCCCGGGATATAATTCACCCCTCCACTTT.

The table lists this clone with a few counts. The rearrangement joins TRBV19 to TRBJ1-5, with D hard to call. V shed 3 bases and J shed 5 bases, with 14 bases lying between them. Germline values: CDR1 LNHDA, CDR2 SQIVND (reference sequence). The length of the CDR3 is 15 residues. DNA for the CDR3: TGTGCCAGTAGTATCGAAATCCTTTTCGATCAGCCCCAGCATTTT. Protein sequence: CASSIEILFDQPQHF.

This sequence joins TRBV19 and TRBJ2-2, with 9 positions matching TRBD1. The J segment lost 7 bases and the V segment lost 6 bases, leaving 12 bases of the junction unmatched. CDR1 and CDR2 from the germline V gene are LNHDA and SQIVND (reference sequence). The CDR3 contains 16 residues. CDR3 coding DNA: TGTGCCAGTAGAACCGGGACAGGGAATTTAGGCGGGGAGCTGTTTTTT. This gives the protein CASRTGTGNLGGELFF. Complete variable domain (other parts from reference TRBV19 and TRBJ2-2): DGGITQSPKYLFRKEGQNVTLSCEQNLNHDAMYWYRQDPGQGLRLIYYSQIVNDFQKGDIAEGYSVSREKKESFPLTVTSAQKNPTAFYLCASRTGTGNLGGELFFGEGSRLTVL.

V usage is TRBV6-5 and J usage is TRBJ1-2; the D is unclear. V was cut by 2 bases and J by 5 bases, with 12 bases left in between. Germline V lookup: CDR1 MNHEY, CDR2 SVGAGI. The CDR3 loop spans 14 amino acids. Here the CDR3 reads CASSYRLSGYGYTF. DNA of the CDR3: TGTGCCAGCAGTTACCGTCTTTCGGGGTATGGCTACACCTTC.

This clone was detected once. V and J are TRBV7-9 and TRBJ2-5, with D possibly being TRBD1 (6 bases). Germline CDR1 SEHNR, CDR2 FQNEAQ (reference sequence). CDR3 length equals 14 residues. V was trimmed by 2 bases and J by 6 bases, leaving 13 bases between them. The CDR3 DNA is TGTGCCAGCAGCTTATCAGGGGTCGTACAGACCCAGTACTTC. It specifies CASSLSGVVQTQYF. Supplemented by reference TRBV7-9 and TRBJ2-5, the full variable domain reads DTGVSQNPRHKITKRGQNVTFRCDPISEHNRLYWYRQTLGQGPEFLTYFQNEAQLEKSRLLSDRFSAERPKGSFSTLEIQRTEQGDSAMYLCASSLSGVVQTQYFGPGTRLLVL.

The chain carries TRBV5-5 and TRBJ1-2, with TRBD1 identical over 7 bases. The V segment lost 4 bases and the J segment 8 bases; nucleotides outside the gene matches: 8. The CDR3 spans 13 residues. Germline V gene sequence: CDR1 SGHKS, CDR2 YYEKEE (reference sequence). The CDR3 protein is CASSQTGEGGYTF. CDR3 DNA: TGTGCCAGCAGCCAAACAGGGGAGGGCGGCTACACCTTC.

The chain employs TRBV5-8 and TRBJ2-7; TRBD2 might be the D (6 bases). The CDR3 contains 18 residues. Germline V lookup: CDR1 SGHTS, CDR2 YDEGEE. The V end was cut by 4 bases, the J end by 0 bases, with 23 bases between. In nucleotides, the CDR3 is TGTGCCAGCAGCCCTGGACGTATTTGGGACTCTAACTCCTACGAGCAGTACTTC. Encoded protein: CASSPGRIWDSNSYEQYF.